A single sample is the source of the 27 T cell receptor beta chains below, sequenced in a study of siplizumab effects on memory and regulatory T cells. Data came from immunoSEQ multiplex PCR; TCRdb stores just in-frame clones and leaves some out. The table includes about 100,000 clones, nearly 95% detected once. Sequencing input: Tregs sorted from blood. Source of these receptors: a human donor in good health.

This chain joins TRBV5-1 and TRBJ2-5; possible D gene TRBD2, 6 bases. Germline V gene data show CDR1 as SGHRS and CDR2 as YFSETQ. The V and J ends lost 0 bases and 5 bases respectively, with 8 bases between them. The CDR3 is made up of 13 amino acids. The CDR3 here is CASSLAGGETQYF. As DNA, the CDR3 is TGCGCCAGCAGCTTGGCCGGAGGGGAGACCCAGTACTTC.

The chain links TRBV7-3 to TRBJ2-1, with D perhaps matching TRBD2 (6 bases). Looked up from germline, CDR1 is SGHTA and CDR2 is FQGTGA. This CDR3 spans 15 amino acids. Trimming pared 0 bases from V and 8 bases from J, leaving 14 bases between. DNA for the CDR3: TGTGCCAGCAGCTTAACGGGCGTCCCGGGGGATGAGCAGTTCTTC. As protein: CASSLTGVPGDEQFF.

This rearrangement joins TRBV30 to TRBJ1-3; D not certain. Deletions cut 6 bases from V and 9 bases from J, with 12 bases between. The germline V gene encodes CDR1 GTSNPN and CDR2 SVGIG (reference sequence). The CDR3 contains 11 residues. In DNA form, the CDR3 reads TGTGCCTGTTGGTGGGGTATCACCATATATTTT. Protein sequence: CACWWGITIYF.

CDR3 protein: CASSPGRAGGANVLTF. In DNA form, the CDR3 reads TGTGCCAGTAGTCCCGGACGGGCCGGTGGGGCCAACGTCCTGACTTTC. This chain uses TRBV19 with TRBJ2-6; no clear D gene. The V end was cut by 5 bases, the J end by 3 bases, with 14 bases between. The CDR3 covers 16 residues. The germline V gene encodes CDR1 LNHDA and CDR2 SQIVND (reference sequence).

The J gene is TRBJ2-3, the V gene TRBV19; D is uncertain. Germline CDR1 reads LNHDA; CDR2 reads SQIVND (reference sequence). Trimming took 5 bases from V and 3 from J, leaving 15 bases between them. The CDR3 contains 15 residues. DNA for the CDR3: TGTGCCAGTAGTCCACGGCACAGAGTGACAGATACGCAGTATTTT. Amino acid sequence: CASSPRHRVTDTQYF.

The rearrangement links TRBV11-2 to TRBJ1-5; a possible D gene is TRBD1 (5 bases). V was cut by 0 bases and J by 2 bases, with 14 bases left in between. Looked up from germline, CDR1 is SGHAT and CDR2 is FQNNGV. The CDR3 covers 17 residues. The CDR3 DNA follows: TGTGCCAGCAGCTTAGATAGGGGATCAGGGCGCAATCAGCCCCAGCATTTT. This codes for CASSLDRGSGRNQPQHF. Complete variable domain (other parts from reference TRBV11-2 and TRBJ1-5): EAGVAQSPRYKIIEKRQSVAFWCNPISGHATLYWYQQILGQGPKLLIQFQNNGVVDDSQLPKDRFSAERLKGVDSTLKIQPAKLEDSAVYLCASSLDRGSGRNQPQHFGDGTRLSIL.

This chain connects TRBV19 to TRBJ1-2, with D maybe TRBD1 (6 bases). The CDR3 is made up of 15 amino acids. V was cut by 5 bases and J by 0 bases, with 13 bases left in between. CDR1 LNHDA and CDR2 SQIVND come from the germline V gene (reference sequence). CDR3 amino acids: CASSGGTIPNYGYTF. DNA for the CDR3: TGTGCCAGTAGTGGGGGGACAATACCTAACTATGGCTACACCTTC.

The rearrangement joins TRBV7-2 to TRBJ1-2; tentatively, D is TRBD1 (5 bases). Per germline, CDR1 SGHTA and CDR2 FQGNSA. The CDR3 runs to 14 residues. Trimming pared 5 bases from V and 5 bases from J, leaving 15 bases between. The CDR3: CASSLLGQGYGYTF. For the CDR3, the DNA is TGTGCCAGCAGCCTTCTCGGACAAGGGTATGGCTACACCTTC.

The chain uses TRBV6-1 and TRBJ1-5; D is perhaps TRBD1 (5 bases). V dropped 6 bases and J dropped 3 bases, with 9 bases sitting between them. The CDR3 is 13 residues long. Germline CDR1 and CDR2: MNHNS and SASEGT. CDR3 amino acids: CASSDSFNQPQHF. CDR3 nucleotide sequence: TGTGCCAGCAGCGACAGCTTCAATCAGCCCCAGCATTTT.

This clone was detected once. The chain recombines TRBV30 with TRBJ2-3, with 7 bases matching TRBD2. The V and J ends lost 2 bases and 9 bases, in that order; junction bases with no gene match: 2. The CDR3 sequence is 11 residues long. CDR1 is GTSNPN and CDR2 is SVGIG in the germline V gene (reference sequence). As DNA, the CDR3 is TGTGCCTGGAGTAGGGGAGGGACGCAGTATTTT. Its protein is CAWSRGGTQYF. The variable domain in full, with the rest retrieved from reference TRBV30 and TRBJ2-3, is SQTIHQWPATLVQPVGSPLSLECTVEGTSNPNLYWYRQAAGRGLQLLFYSVGIGQISSEVPQNLSASRPQDRQFILSSKKLLLSDSGFYLCAWSRGGTQYFGPGTRLTVL.

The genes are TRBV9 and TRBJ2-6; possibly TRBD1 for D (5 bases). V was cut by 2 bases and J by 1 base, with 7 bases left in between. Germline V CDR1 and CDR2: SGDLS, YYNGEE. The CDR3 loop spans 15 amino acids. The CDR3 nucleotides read TGTGCCAGCAGCGTTCAGGGTTCTGGGGCCAACGTCCTGACTTTC. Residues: CASSVQGSGANVLTF.

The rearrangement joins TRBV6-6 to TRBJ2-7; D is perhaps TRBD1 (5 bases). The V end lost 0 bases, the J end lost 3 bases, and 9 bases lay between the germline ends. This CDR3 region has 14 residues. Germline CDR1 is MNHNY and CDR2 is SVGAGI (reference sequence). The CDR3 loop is CASSYSGLHYEQYF. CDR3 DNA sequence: TGTGCCAGCAGTTACTCGGGGCTGCACTACGAGCAGTACTTC.

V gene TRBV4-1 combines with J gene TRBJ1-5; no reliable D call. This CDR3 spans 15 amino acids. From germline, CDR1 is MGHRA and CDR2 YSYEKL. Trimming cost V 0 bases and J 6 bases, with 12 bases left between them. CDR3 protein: CASSQDWADFQPQHF. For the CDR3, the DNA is TGCGCCAGCAGCCAAGATTGGGCAGATTTTCAGCCCCAGCATTTT.

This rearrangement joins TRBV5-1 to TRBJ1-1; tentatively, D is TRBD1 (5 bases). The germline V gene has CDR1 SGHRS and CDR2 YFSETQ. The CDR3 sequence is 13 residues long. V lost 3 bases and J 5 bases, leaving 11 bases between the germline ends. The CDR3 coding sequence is TGCGCCAGCAGCTGGAGTTGGGGGACTGAAGCTTTCTTT. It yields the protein CASSWSWGTEAFF. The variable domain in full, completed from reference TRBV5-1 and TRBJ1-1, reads KAGVTQTPRYLIKTRGQQVTLSCSPISGHRSVSWYQQTPGQGLQFLFEYFSETQRNKGNFPGRFSGRQFSNSRSEMNVSTLELGDSALYLCASSWSWGTEAFFGQGTRLTVV.

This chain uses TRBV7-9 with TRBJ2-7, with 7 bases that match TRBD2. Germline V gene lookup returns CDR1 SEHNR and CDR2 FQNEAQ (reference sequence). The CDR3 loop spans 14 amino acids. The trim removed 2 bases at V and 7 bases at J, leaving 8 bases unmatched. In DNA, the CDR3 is TGTGCCAGCAGCTTACTCCGGTCAGCGGGGGAGCAGTACTTC. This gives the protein CASSLLRSAGEQYF.

In nucleotides, the CDR3 is TGTGCCTGGACGCGGGGACGAGAGACCCAGTACTTC. It yields the protein CAWTRGRETQYF. V and J are TRBV30 and TRBJ2-5; a weak D match, TRBD2 (6 bases). Germline V gives CDR1 GTSNPN, CDR2 SVGIG (reference sequence). V lost 4 bases and J 4 bases, leaving 10 bases between the germline ends. CDR3 length equals 12 residues.

CDR3 sequence reads: CASSFGQGTGELFF. CDR3 nucleotides: TGTGCCAGCAGCTTTGGGCAGGGGACCGGGGAGCTGTTTTTT. The chain links TRBV7-9 to TRBJ2-2; weak D call: TRBD1 (6 bases). The germline CDR1 and CDR2 sequences are SEHNR and FQNEAQ (reference sequence). The CDR3 has 14 residues. Trimming stripped 3 bases from V and 5 bases from J, with 10 bases between.

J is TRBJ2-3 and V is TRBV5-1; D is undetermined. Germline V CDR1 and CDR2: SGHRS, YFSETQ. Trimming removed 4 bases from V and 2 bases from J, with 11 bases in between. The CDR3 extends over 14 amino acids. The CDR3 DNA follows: TGCGCCAGCAGCCTGGACGGTTACACAGATACGCAGTATTTT. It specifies CASSLDGYTDTQYF.

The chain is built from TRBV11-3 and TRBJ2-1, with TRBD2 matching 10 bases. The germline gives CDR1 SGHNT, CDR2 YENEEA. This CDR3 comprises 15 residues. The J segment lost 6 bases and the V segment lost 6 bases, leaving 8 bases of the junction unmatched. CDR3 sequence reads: CASRTLAGVVNEQFF. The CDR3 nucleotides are TGTGCCAGCAGGACCCTAGCGGGAGTGGTCAATGAGCAGTTCTTC.

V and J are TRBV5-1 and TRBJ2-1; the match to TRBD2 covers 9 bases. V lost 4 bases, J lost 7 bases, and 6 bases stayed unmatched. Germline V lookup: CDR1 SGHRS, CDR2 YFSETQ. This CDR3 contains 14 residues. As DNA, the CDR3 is TGCGCCAGCAGCATGCGGGGGGGCCGGAATGAGCAGTTCTTC. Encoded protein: CASSMRGGRNEQFF.

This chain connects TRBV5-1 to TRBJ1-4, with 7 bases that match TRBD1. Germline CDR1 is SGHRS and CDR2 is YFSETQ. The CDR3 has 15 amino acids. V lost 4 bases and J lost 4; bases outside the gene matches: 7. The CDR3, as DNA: TGCGCCAGCAGCACATTCGGACAGGTTAATGAAAAACTGTTTTTT. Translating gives CASSTFGQVNEKLFF. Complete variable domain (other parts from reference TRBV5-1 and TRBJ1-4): KAGVTQTPRYLIKTRGQQVTLSCSPISGHRSVSWYQQTPGQGLQFLFEYFSETQRNKGNFPGRFSGRQFSNSRSEMNVSTLELGDSALYLCASSTFGQVNEKLFFGSGTQLSVL.

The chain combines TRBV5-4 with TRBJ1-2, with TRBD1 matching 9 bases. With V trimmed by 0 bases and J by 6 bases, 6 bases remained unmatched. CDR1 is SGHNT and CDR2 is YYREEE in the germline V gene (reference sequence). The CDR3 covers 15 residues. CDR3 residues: CASSLAKQGAHGYTF. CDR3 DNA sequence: TGTGCCAGCAGCTTGGCTAAACAGGGGGCGCATGGCTACACCTTC.

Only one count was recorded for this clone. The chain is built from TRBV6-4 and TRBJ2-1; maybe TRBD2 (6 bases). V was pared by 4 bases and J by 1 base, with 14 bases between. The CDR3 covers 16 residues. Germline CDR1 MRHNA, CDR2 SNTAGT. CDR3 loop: CASSARGGMSYNEQFF. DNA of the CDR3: TGTGCCAGCAGTGCCCGTGGAGGGATGTCCTACAATGAGCAGTTCTTC.

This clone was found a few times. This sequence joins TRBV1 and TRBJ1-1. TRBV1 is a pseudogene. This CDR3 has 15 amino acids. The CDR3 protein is CTSSQDGRMNTEAFF. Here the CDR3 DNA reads TGCACCAGCAGCCAAGATGGCCGGATGAACACTGAAGCTTTCTTT.

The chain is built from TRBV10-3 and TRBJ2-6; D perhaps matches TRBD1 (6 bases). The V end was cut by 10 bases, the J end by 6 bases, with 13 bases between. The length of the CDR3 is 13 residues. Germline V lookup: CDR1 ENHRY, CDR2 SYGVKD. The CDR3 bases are TGTGCCAGTTCAGGGGTGGAGGCCAACGTCCTGACTTTC. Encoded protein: CASSGVEANVLTF.

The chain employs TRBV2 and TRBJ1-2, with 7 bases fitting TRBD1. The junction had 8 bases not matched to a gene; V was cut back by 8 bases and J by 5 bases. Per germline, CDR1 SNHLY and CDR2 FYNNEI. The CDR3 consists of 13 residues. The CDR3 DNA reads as TGTGCCAGCGGCGGGACAGTCGGTTATGGCTACACCTTC. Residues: CASGGTVGYGYTF.

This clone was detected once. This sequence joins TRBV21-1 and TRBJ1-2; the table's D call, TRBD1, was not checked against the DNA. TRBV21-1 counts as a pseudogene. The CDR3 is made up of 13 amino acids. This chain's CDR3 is CASSTDSSYGYTF. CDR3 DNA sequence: TGTGCCAGCAGTACGGACAGCTCCTATGGCTACACCTTC.